The entry below gives a single T cell receptor beta chain sequence along with its context. Its antigen is still unknown. The record has no base qualities; no much larger clone is one base away. These data are taken from a study of T cell responses to AZD1222 COVID-19 vaccine (dated by TCRdb to the early 2020s). At the level of the whole study: TCR sequencing was performed for about 250 trial participants, of whom roughly 200 were given two doses of AZD1222 and approximately 25 were given two doses of MenACWY control vaccine. Trial participants were enrolled by age into subgroups of 18-55, 56-69 and 70-plus years, and roughly 160, 29 and 62 TCR-sequenced participants, respectively, were included in these subgroups. The paper's findings and limits, for the study overall: In the small 56-69-year group, the increase in depth fell short of significance, most likely because of low power. Participants were mostly white British, with more females than males. The authors suggested clonal diversity may have been underestimated. Conclusions about previously exposed vaccinees were limited because only six or seven AZD1222 recipients were SARS-CoV-2 seropositive at baseline. After two AZD1222 doses, spike-specific TCR breadth and depth were significantly higher than at day 0 and than in MenACWY recipients. No day 14 peak-response samples were available, so repertoires were characterized only after the peak T cell response. Epitopes outside the regions mutated in the B.1.351 and B.1.1.7 variants were reportedly recognized by nearly half of the unique spike-specific TCRs. The whole spike protein was spanned by vaccine-associated CD4 TCRs, and dominant responses were seen in regions 160-218 and 743-854.

The CDR3 regions of human TCRbeta chains were analyzed by immunosequencing. The published analysis was carried out like this. Repertoire TCRs were checked for matches against a reference library of SARS-CoV-2-specific TCRs that had been generated using the MIRA antigen-specificity platform. Breadth was defined as the fraction of unique TCRs that were SARS-CoV-2-associated. Depth was defined as the fraction of total T cells that were SARS-CoV-2-associated. Using the MIRA data, each spike-specific TCR was assigned both to the spike region to which the TCR was reactive and to a CD4 or CD8 class. Log10-transformed breadth and depth values were compared by one-way ANOVA with Sidak's multiple comparisons tests. TCRdb re-hosts the immuneACCESS table, in-frame sequences only. Its copies lack some clones; in the studies checked, an unresolved V gene accounts for under half of them, and the cause for the rest is not known. The DNA was the basis for D and trimming; V, J and clone size are from that table. The sample table shows about 120,000 clones, and 75% to 95% are seen once. The ten largest clonotypes hold around 3.8% of the sample.

V is pared back by 2 bases and J by 8 bases, with 7 bases lying between the germline termini. The germline V gene sets CDR1 to MDHEN and CDR2 to SYDVKM. There are 12 amino acids in the CDR3, from cysteine to phenylalanine inclusive. The entry retains the CDR3 DNA only, 36 bases that are in frame from base 1. The time point label, as the study defines it: about 28 days (+/-7) after the second vaccine dose. Per the publication, the treatment or condition label means: meningococcal conjugate vaccine given as trial control. Samples from vaccinated people were obtained from the UK trials COV001 and COV002, which included a single-blind randomized controlled phase 2/3 trial of AZD1222 (ChAdOx1 nCoV-19) in healthy adults. For TCRbeta chain sequencing, PBMC samples were collected from trial participants at day 0 and at day 28 after the second dose.

This clonotype originated in an adult who received the MenACWY meningococcal vaccine as a control. The sample in question was peripheral blood, obtained 28 days after the second dose of the MenACWY control vaccine. The sequence joins TRBV28 to TRBJ1-3; the D gene assignment is ambiguous. The DNA is as follows: TGTGCCAGCAGTTTACAGGAGGACACCATATATTTT. Its protein reads: CASSLQEDTIYF.